The rows below give T cell receptor beta chains drawn from one sample of a study of regulatory T cells in long-lasting Graves disease. A single record per CDR3 protein comes from TCRdb applying MiXCR to the multiplex PCR reads. The sample carries around 450,000 distinct CDR3 sequences, 20% to 25% recorded once. The sequenced sample was peripheral blood mononuclear cells (PBMCs), obtained when the disease was refractory, from a patient treated with antithyroid drugs. Receptors were obtained from a female donor with Graves disease. Both conserved end residues are part of each CDR3. D genes are given only for firm matches. A row's size may be missing; if present it is once, few, many or a size class.

TRBJ2-5,many,.,TRBV12-5,CASGLAASIWGPETQYF,TGTGCTAGTGGTTTGGCCGCGTCAATCTGGGGTCCAGAGACCCAGTACTTC
TRBJ2-2,.,.,TRBV7-3,CASSKIPGELFF,TGTGCCAGCAGCAAAATTCCCGGGGAGCTGTTTTTT
TRBJ2-7,.,.,TRBV19,CASSYRDGFSYEQYF,TGTGCCAGTAGTTACCGGGACGGATTCTCCTACGAGCAGTACTTC
TRBJ1-2,.,.,TRBV19,CASSIGGGGGDGYTF,TGTGCCAGTAGTATAGGTGGAGGGGGGGGAGATGGCTACACCTTC
TRBJ2-5,.,.,TRBV19,CASSPGHSQETQYF,TGTGCCAGTAGTCCGGGACATTCCCAAGAGACCCAGTACTTC
TRBJ1-5,.,.,TRBV7-9,CASSSPGHNINQPQHF,TGTGCCAGCAGCTCACCGGGACACAATATCAATCAGCCCCAGCATTTT
TRBJ1-2,many,.,TRBV25-1,CASSGWGRDYGYTF,TGTGCCAGCAGTGGGTGGGGCAGGGACTATGGCTACACCTTC
TRBJ2-2,many,TRBD2,TRBV12-3/TRBV12-4,CASRIREGGTGELFF,TGTGCCAGCAGAATCCGGGAGGGTGGCACCGGGGAGCTGTTTTTT
TRBJ2-5,.,.,TRBV12-3/TRBV12-4,CASSLMVESETQYF,TGTGCCAGCAGTTTGATGGTGGAGTCGGAGACCCAGTACTTC
TRBJ2-1,.,TRBD2,TRBV7-9,CASSPAGTSGRGEQFF,TGTGCCAGCAGCCCAGCTGGGACTAGCGGGAGAGGTGAGCAGTTCTTC
TRBJ1-4,few,.,TRBV19,CASSKSAGGGEKLFF,TGTGCCAGTAGTAAGAGCGCGGGGGGAGGTGAAAAACTGTTTTTT
TRBJ2-3,.,.,TRBV18,CASSPLGAVDTQYF,TGTGCCAGCTCACCGCTGGGGGCGGTTGATACGCAGTATTTT
TRBJ1-5,many,TRBD1,TRBV20-1,CSAPGTGGSQPQHF,TGCAGTGCCCCTGGGACAGGGGGAAGTCAGCCCCAGCATTTT
TRBJ2-2,.,.,TRBV6-2/TRBV6-3,CASSFDDTGELFF,TGTGCCAGCAGTTTCGACGACACCGGGGAGCTGTTTTTT
TRBJ2-7,many,TRBD2,TRBV6-5,CASSYSGGELATSYEQYF,TGTGCCAGCAGTTACTCGGGTGGCGAACTAGCGACCTCCTACGAGCAGTACTTC
TRBJ1-5,.,TRBD1,TRBV28,CASSWDRGARQPQHF,TGTGCCAGCAGCTGGGACAGAGGGGCAAGACAGCCCCAGCATTTT
TRBJ2-5,many,.,TRBV28,CASSYRFSETQYF,TGTGCCAGCAGCTATCGCTTCAGTGAGACCCAGTACTTC
TRBJ1-1,many,.,TRBV2,CASSVTNTEAFF,TGTGCCAGCAGTGTTACGAACACTGAAGCTTTCTTT
TRBJ2-2,few,TRBD2,TRBV29-1,CSVGSSWDYAGTGELFF,TGCAGCGTTGGTTCCTCTTGGGACTATGCAGGCACCGGGGAGCTGTTTTTT
TRBJ1-4,many,.,TRBV6-1,CASSVGGAIEKLFF,TGTGCCAGCAGTGTGGGGGGCGCGATTGAAAAACTGTTTTTT
TRBJ2-5,.,TRBD2,TRBV29-1,CSVDGGGQETQYF,TGCAGCGTTGACGGGGGGGGACAAGAGACCCAGTACTTC
TRBJ1-3,few,.,TRBV9,CASSVDGTSGNTIYF,TGTGCCAGCAGCGTAGATGGAACCTCTGGAAACACCATATATTTT
TRBJ1-6,many,.,TRBV6-1,CASTEGGGSPLHF,TGTGCCAGCACCGAGGGCGGGGGTTCACCCCTCCACTTT
TRBJ1-2,many,.,TRBV14,CASSSRVYGYTF,TGTGCCAGCAGTTCCCGGGTTTATGGCTACACCTTC
TRBJ2-2,.,.,TRBV20-1,CSAEGVTGELFF,TGCAGTGCTGAGGGGGTTACCGGGGAGCTGTTTTTT
TRBJ2-3,.,TRBD1,TRBV7-9,CASSFGTGRGTDTQYF,TGTGCCAGCAGCTTTGGGACAGGGAGGGGCACAGATACGCAGTATTTT
TRBJ2-1,once,.,TRBV7-2,CASSSEGPKYRQFF,TGTGCCAGCAGCTCCGAGGGACCTAAATATCGGCAGTTCTTC
TRBJ1-4,many,TRBD1,TRBV20-1,CSAPDPGGSNEKLFF,TGCAGTGCTCCGGACCCAGGGGGCTCTAATGAAAAACTGTTTTTT
TRBJ1-3,many,.,TRBV6-2/TRBV6-3,CASSYGAGSGNTIYF,TGTGCCAGCAGTTACGGGGCAGGCTCTGGAAACACCATATATTTT
TRBJ2-7,few,.,TRBV15,CATSLWTAPSYEQYF,TGTGCCACCAGCCTCTGGACAGCTCCCTCCTACGAGCAGTACTTC
TRBJ2-3,.,.,TRBV7-2,CASSLGGPDTQYF,TGTGCCAGCAGCTTAGGGGGCCCAGATACGCAGTATTTT
TRBJ2-7,many,.,TRBV28,CASGRDEQYF,TGTGCCAGCGGCCGGGACGAGCAGTACTTC
TRBJ1-1,many,TRBD1,TRBV20-1,CSALPGQVNTEAFF,TGCAGTGCTCTTCCCGGACAGGTGAACACTGAAGCTTTCTTT
TRBJ1-5,few,TRBD1,TRBV19,CASSTSRQGGLQPQHF,TGTGCCAGTAGTACCTCTCGACAGGGGGGGTTACAGCCCCAGCATTTT
TRBJ2-7,many,.,TRBV11-2,CASSLGIVYEQYF,TGTGCCAGCAGCTTAGGAATTGTCTACGAGCAGTACTTC
TRBJ2-7,.,TRBD2,TRBV6-2/TRBV6-3,CASRLAGGPAYEQYF,TGTGCCAGCAGACTCGCGGGGGGGCCCGCCTACGAGCAGTACTTC
TRBJ1-5,many,.,TRBV20-1,CSAKNRDGYGQPQHF,TGCAGTGCTAAAAACCGGGACGGATATGGCCAGCCCCAGCATTTT
TRBJ2-7,many,.,TRBV28,CASSPGTGSYEQYF,TGTGCCAGCAGTCCCGGGACCGGATCTTACGAGCAGTACTTC
TRBJ1-2,many,TRBD1,TRBV28,CASSPGTGTSNSGYTF,TGTGCCAGCAGTCCCGGGACAGGGACGTCTAACTCGGGCTACACCTTC
TRBJ1-5,many,.,TRBV7-2,CASSQMAGWHQPQHF,TGTGCCAGCAGCCAGATGGCAGGGTGGCATCAGCCCCAGCATTTT